The T cell receptor (beta chain) under discussion was sequenced for a study of blood T cells in healthy people across ages. About the research overall: Template switching retrieved approximately one barcoded beta molecule for each two T cells.

The CDR3 extends over 15 amino acids. The V end lost 0 bases, the J end lost 0 bases, and 7 bases lay between the germline ends. CDR1 and CDR2 (germline): SGHRS, YFSETQ. Whole-study findings and limits: While age rose, TCR beta diversity per million T cells dropped in a roughly linear way. Underestimates were what the diversity estimates from one million T cells were considered to be.

As to this clonotype: The antigen remains undetermined.

Primed by a sample-barcoded 5' primer and a J-beta primer mix, a second PCR proceeded for roughly 7 to 12 cycles. TCRdb analysed the 5' RACE reads with MiXCR anew, one entry per CDR3 protein. The data show approximately 900,000 distinct CDR3 sequences, around 49% seen once. Total RNA was extracted at no less than 5.5 micrograms per sample. The receptor's source is a young man in good health. The sequenced sample was blood. This chain uses TRBV5-1 with TRBJ1-3; D uncertain. The CDR3 loop reads CASSLDRSSGNTIYF. CDR3 nucleotides: TGCGCCAGCAGCTTGGACCGGAGCTCTGGAAACACCATATATTTT.